This T cell receptor (beta chain) was sequenced in a study of radiotherapy plus CTLA-4 blockade in lung cancer. Study overall: With 31% of patients having disease control, objective responses were seen in about 19%.

Produced via immunoSEQ multiplex PCR; TCRdb's table is partial and in-frame only. The sample records 30,000 or so clones, about 72% being singletons. Overall study findings and caveats: Expansion of tumor-derived TCR clones was observed in blood after radiotherapy plus ipilimumab. In blood, early T cell clone dynamics reportedly predicted response best, together with interferon-beta.

The length of the CDR3 is 14 residues. From germline, CDR1 is MNHNS and CDR2 SASEGT. With V trimmed by 4 bases and J by 5 bases, 5 bases remained unmatched. Details on this clone: The antigen is unknown. Other DNA variants within this sample encode the same CDR3.

The sequencing here drew on peripheral blood, taken from a patient treated with radiotherapy plus ipilimumab. The clonotype was recovered from a human donor with non-small cell lung cancer who had stable disease on radiotherapy plus ipilimumab. This rearrangement joins TRBV6-1 to TRBJ2-5; 9 nucleotides align to TRBD1. The CDR3 reads CASSVMTGGETQYF. The CDR3 DNA sequence: TGTGCCAGCAGTGTAATGACAGGGGGGGAGACCCAGTACTTC.